The source of this T cell receptor (beta chain) is a study of blood T cell repertoires in COVID-19. The CDR3 totals 16 residues. The V gene's germline CDR1 is LGHNA and CDR2 YSLEER. V shed 2 bases, J shed 1 base, and the junction held 4 bases outside the gene matches. Repertoires were generated with immunoSEQ multiplex PCR, while TCRdb's copy carries only in-frame clones and drops some. The sample comprises 88,000 or so clones, around 89% of which are singletons, and around 1.2% rests with the top ten. The TCR comes from a woman aged 50 to 60 with acute COVID-19. The rearrangement links TRBV4-3 to TRBJ1-2; 10 bases are shared with TRBD1. The sample was PBMCs or T cells enriched from blood (not recorded which). The CDR3 region has the DNA TGCGCCAGCAGCCAATCGACAGGGGGCTTTAACTATGGCTACACCTTC. Translating gives CASSQSTGGFNYGYTF.